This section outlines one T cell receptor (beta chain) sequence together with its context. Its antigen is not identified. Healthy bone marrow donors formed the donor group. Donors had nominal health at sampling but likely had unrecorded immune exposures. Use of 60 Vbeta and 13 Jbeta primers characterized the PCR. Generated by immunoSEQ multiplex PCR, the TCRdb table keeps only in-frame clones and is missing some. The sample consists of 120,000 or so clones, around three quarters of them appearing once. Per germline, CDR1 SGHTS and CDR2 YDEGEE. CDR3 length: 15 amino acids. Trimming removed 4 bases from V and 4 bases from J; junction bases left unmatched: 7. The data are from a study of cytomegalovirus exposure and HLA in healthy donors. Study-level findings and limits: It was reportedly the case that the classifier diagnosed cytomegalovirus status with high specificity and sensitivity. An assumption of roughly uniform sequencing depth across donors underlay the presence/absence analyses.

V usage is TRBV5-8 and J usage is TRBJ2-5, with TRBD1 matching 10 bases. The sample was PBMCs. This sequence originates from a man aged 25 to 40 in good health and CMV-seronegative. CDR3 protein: CASSNQDRGLETQYF. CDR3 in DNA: TGTGCCAGCAGCAACCAGGACAGGGGGTTAGAGACCCAGTACTTC.